These 10 T cell receptor beta chains came from one sample sequenced in a study of shared clonotypes between healthy human individuals (dated by TCRdb to 2020 to 2021). To prepare the library, the immunoSEQ multiplex PCR assay was applied. Sourced from immuneACCESS, this table was stored by TCRdb with only in-frame sequences that have V and J called. A share of the clones is absent; for the studies checked, an unresolved V gene accounts for under half, and the remainder has no known explanation. The sample records some 2,400,000 clones, almost 96% of which are singletons. 0.13% of the sample comes from the top ten. Sequencing was done on a sample of naive CD4+ T cells sorted from blood. What this sample's cell subset or site label stands for: CD45RA+ positively selected. These receptors originate from a man younger than 35 in good health.

V is TRBV7-8 and J is TRBJ1-1; no firm D call. The CDR3 totals 13 residues. The germline V and J ends were trimmed by 2 bases and 4 bases, with 8 bases remaining between them. Germline CDR1 SGHVS, CDR2 FQNEAQ. CDR3 in amino acids: CASSLFVGTEAFF. DNA for the CDR3: TGTGCCAGCAGCTTATTCGTCGGCACTGAAGCTTTCTTT.

The CDR3 nucleotides read TGTCCCCTCGGGACTCACTCCTACAATGAGCAGTTCTTC. Amino acids: CPLGTHSYNEQFF. The rearrangement joins TRBV9 to TRBJ2-1; perhaps TRBD2 as D (6 bases). This CDR3 is built from 13 residues. Germline-derived CDR1 and CDR2 are SGDLS and YYNGEE.

CDR3 sequence (DNA): TGTGCCAGCAGTGCTGAGTTTAGCACAGATACGCAGTATTTT. It is translated as CASSAEFSTDTQYF. The J gene is TRBJ2-3, the V gene TRBV2; unclear D gene. The V end was cut by 4 bases, the J end by 0 bases, with 8 bases between. Per the germline V gene, CDR1 is SNHLY and CDR2 is FYNNEI. CDR3 size: 14 residues.

CDR3 bases: TGTGCCAGCAGTTATGGGAACAGGCCTAACTATGGCTACACCTTC. Residues: CASSYGNRPNYGYTF. The chain employs TRBV6-5 and TRBJ1-2, with D perhaps TRBD1 (5 bases). CDR3 length equals 15 residues. The ends were cut back, 3 bases at V and 0 bases at J, with 11 bases in the middle. Germline-derived CDR1 and CDR2 are MNHEY and SVGAGI.

This chain joins TRBV2 and TRBJ2-7; 9 bases are a match to TRBD2. V shed 6 bases, J shed 1 base, and the junction held 7 bases outside the gene matches. Germline CDR1 is SNHLY and CDR2 is FYNNEI. The CDR3 is made up of 15 amino acids. CDR3 DNA sequence: TGTGCCAGCAGAGGGCGCGGGAGGGGATCCTACGAGCAGTACTTC. Translating gives CASRGRGRGSYEQYF.

This clone was counted once. The chain combines TRBV28 with TRBJ2-1; D is tentatively TRBD1 or TRBD2 (7 bases each). V lost 2 bases, J lost 14 bases, and 13 bases lay in between. The V gene's germline CDR1 is MDHEN and CDR2 SYDVKM. This CDR3 region has 12 residues. CDR3 sequence reads: CASSLRAGGEFF. For the CDR3, the DNA is TGTGCCAGCAGTTTAAGGGCAGGGGGGGAGTTCTTC.

The J gene is TRBJ1-2, the V gene TRBV21-1. TRBV21-1 is listed as a pseudogene. CDR3 size: 14 residues. Here the CDR3 reads CATKLGGARFGYTF. The CDR3, as DNA: TGTGCCACCAAGTTGGGGGGGGCTCGATTTGGCTACACCTTC.

V is TRBV15 and J is TRBJ1-1; 7 bases are a match to TRBD1. There are 15 residues in the CDR3. Germline V gives CDR1 LNHNV, CDR2 YYDKDF (reference sequence). The V and J ends lost 2 bases and 6 bases, in that order; junction bases with no gene match: 9. The CDR3: CATSRYDRDDAEAFF. The CDR3 region has the DNA TGTGCCACCAGCAGATACGACAGGGACGATGCTGAAGCTTTCTTT.

The chain uses TRBV29-1 and TRBJ2-3; weak D call: TRBD1 (5 bases). The CDR3 contains 12 residues. V gave up 4 bases and J gave up 3 bases, with 8 bases separating them. Germline V lookup: CDR1 SQVTM, CDR2 ANQGSEA. The CDR3 DNA reads as TGCAGCGTTGCAGGGTTGACAGATACGCAGTATTTT. This gives the protein CSVAGLTDTQYF.

Of note for this clone: This sample includes further DNA sequences coding for the same CDR3. The rearrangement links TRBV5-1 to TRBJ2-3, with D possibly matching TRBD1 (5 bases). The V gene's germline CDR1 is SGHRS and CDR2 YFSETQ. Trimming took 2 bases from V and 1 from J, leaving 8 bases between them. The CDR3 covers 14 residues. The CDR3 protein is CASSLGAGTDTQYF. The CDR3 nucleotides read TGCGCCAGCAGCTTAGGGGCAGGCACAGATACGCAGTATTTT.